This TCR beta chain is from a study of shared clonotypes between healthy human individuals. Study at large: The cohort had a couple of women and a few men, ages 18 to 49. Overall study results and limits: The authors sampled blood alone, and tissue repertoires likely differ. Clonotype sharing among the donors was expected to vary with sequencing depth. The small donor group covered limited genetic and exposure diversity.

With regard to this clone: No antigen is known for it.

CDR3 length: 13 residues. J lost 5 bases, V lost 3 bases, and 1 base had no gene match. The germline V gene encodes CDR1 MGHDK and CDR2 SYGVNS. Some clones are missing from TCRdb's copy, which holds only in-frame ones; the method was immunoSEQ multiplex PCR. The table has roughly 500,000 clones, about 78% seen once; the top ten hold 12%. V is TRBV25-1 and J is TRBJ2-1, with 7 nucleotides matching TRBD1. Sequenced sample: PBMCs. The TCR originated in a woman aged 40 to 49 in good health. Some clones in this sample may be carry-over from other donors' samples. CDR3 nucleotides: TGTGCCAGCAGTGATACAGGGGACAATGAGCAGTTCTTC. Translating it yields CASSDTGDNEQFF.